Shown below are 21 T cell receptor beta chains from a single sample sequenced in a study of cytomegalovirus exposure and HLA in healthy donors. The PCR used 60 Vbeta and 13 Jbeta primers. Profiling relied on immunoSEQ multiplex PCR, and the TCRdb table lists in-frame clones only, not all of them. The sample holds roughly 200,000 clones; around 78% are singletons and the top ten take 13% to 15%. The specimen sequenced was PBMCs. The receptors originated from a woman under 40 in good health and CMV-seropositive.

This clone appeared a few times. The rearrangement joins TRBV9 to TRBJ2-5, with D uncertain. V gave up 3 bases and J gave up 4 bases, with 13 bases separating them. This CDR3 spans 14 amino acids. Germline CDR1 and CDR2: SGDLS and YYNGEE. The CDR3 spells CASSASSFGETQYF. The CDR3 DNA reads as TGTGCCAGCAGCGCTAGTAGTTTCGGAGAGACCCAGTACTTC.

On this clone: Other DNA sequences in the same sample also yield this CDR3. The chain uses TRBV11-2 and TRBJ2-1, with 10 bases aligning to TRBD2. Per germline, CDR1 SGHAT and CDR2 FQNNGV. The CDR3 length is 15 residues. After removal of 0 bases from V and 9 bases from J, the junction contained 5 bases not matched to a gene. This chain's CDR3 is CASSLDSGRFIEQFF. The CDR3 coding sequence is TGTGCCAGCAGCTTAGATAGCGGGAGGTTCATTGAGCAGTTCTTC.

The chain links TRBV4-1 to TRBJ2-7; 9 bases line up with TRBD1. V lost 3 bases and J lost 2; bases outside the gene matches: 5. The CDR3 totals 15 residues. The germline V gene encodes CDR1 MGHRA and CDR2 YSYEKL. As DNA, the CDR3 is TGCGCCAGCAGCCACCGACAGGGGGAAACCTACGAGCAGTACTTC. Translated, it gives CASSHRQGETYEQYF.

This sequence joins TRBV4-2 and TRBJ2-2; 9 nucleotides match TRBD1. The CDR3 extends over 17 amino acids. Germline V gene data show CDR1 as LGHNA and CDR2 as YNFKEQ. With V trimmed by 0 bases and J by 7 bases, 9 bases remained unmatched. The CDR3 sequence: CASSQDWWTGEDGELFF. CDR3 nucleotide sequence: TGTGCCAGCAGCCAAGATTGGTGGACAGGGGAGGACGGGGAGCTGTTTTTT.

The V call is TRBV9, the J call TRBJ2-7; 9 bases fit TRBD1. Trimming removed 0 bases from V and 2 bases from J; junction bases left unmatched: 6. The CDR3 is made up of 16 amino acids. Germline CDR1 is SGDLS and CDR2 is YYNGEE. This CDR3 reads CASSVGGGTGPYEQYF. Written as DNA, the CDR3 is TGTGCCAGCAGCGTAGGGGGGGGGACAGGGCCCTACGAGCAGTACTTC.

This chain links TRBV28 with TRBJ2-3, with TRBD2 matching over 8 bases. The CDR3 spans 16 residues. Germline loops: CDR1 MDHEN, CDR2 SYDVKM. The V and J ends lost 4 bases and 1 base, in that order; junction bases with no gene match: 7. For the CDR3, the DNA is TGTGCCAGCAGTTCACCCACGACTAGCGGCACAGATACGCAGTATTTT. Protein sequence: CASSSPTTSGTDTQYF.

The rearrangement links TRBV19 to TRBJ2-7, with a possible D match to TRBD1 (5 bases). Germline CDR1 LNHDA, CDR2 SQIVND (reference sequence). Trimming removed 1 base from V and 4 bases from J, with 14 bases in between. This CDR3 comprises 15 residues. The CDR3 nucleotides read TGTGCCAGTAGTATAGGGGCAGGGTTAGCTTACGAGCAGTACTTC. The encoded protein is CASSIGAGLAYEQYF.

CDR3 sequence reads: CASSYSWTGEAFF. As DNA, the CDR3 is TGTGCCAGCAGTTACTCATGGACAGGGGAAGCTTTCTTT. The V call is TRBV6-6, the J call TRBJ1-1; 8 nucleotides line up with TRBD1. Germline CDR1 reads MNHNY; CDR2 reads SVGAGI (reference sequence). V gave up 0 bases and J gave up 8 bases; unmatched junction bases: 2. The CDR3 has 13 amino acids.

V usage is TRBV6-1 and J usage is TRBJ2-1; TRBD1 aligns across 9 bases. From germline, CDR1 is MNHNS and CDR2 SASEGT. J was trimmed by 0 bases and V by 4 bases; bases with no gene match: 1. The CDR3 contains 15 residues. The CDR3 spells CASSGTGDSYNEQFF. DNA for the CDR3: TGTGCCAGCAGTGGGACAGGGGACTCCTACAATGAGCAGTTCTTC.

This clone has just a few counts. V gene TRBV28 combines with J gene TRBJ1-1; 8 nucleotides line up with TRBD1. The CDR3 runs 15 residues. The V and J ends lost 4 bases and 2 bases, in that order; junction bases with no gene match: 6. CDR1 and CDR2 (germline): MDHEN, SYDVKM. The CDR3 region is CASSSSDRDNTEAFF. The CDR3 nucleotides read TGTGCCAGCAGTTCCTCGGACAGGGACAACACTGAAGCTTTCTTT.

This chain connects TRBV6-1 to TRBJ2-7; the D gene is possibly TRBD1 (5 bases). Germline V gene sequence: CDR1 MNHNS, CDR2 SASEGT. V was cut by 2 bases and J by 5 bases, with 7 bases left in between. This CDR3 region has 12 residues. The CDR3 nucleotides read TGTGCCAGCAGTGAACAGGGCAACGAGCAGTACTTC. Translated: CASSEQGNEQYF.

This clone was seen only a few times. This chain links TRBV5-6 with TRBJ1-4; TRBD1 might be the D (6 bases). Trimming pared 3 bases from V and 4 bases from J, leaving 10 bases between. The CDR3 has 14 residues. Germline V CDR1 and CDR2: SGHDT, YYEEEE. The CDR3 nucleotides are TGTGCCAGCAGCTCTCAGGGGATTAATGAAAAACTGTTTTTT. Translating gives CASSSQGINEKLFF.

The V call is TRBV7-9, the J call TRBJ2-1, with a weak D call TRBD2 (6 bases). CDR3 length: 13 amino acids. Germline V CDR1 and CDR2: SEHNR, FQNEAQ (reference sequence). Trimming removed 5 bases at V and 7 bases at J, with 12 bases between. The CDR3 is CASSLWRENEQFF. CDR3 sequence (DNA): TGTGCCAGCAGCCTCTGGCGGGAAAATGAGCAGTTCTTC.

Only a few counts were recorded for this clone. Written as DNA, the CDR3 is TGCGCCAGCAGCAACCCGCAGGGGATAAGCGCGAACACTGAAGCTTTCTTT. This encodes CASSNPQGISANTEAFF. The V and J genes are TRBV5-1 and TRBJ1-1; D may be TRBD1 (6 bases). With 4 bases removed from V and 1 base from J, the gap between germline ends came to 20 bases. Germline lookup yields CDR1 SGHRS and CDR2 YFSETQ. The CDR3 contains 17 residues.

This chain uses TRBV28 with TRBJ2-7; possible D gene TRBD1, 5 bases. Trimming took 5 bases from V and 3 from J, leaving 8 bases between them. This CDR3 has 12 amino acids. Germline V gene data show CDR1 as MDHEN and CDR2 as SYDVKM. The CDR3 loop reads CASSGHDYEQYF. CDR3 nucleotides: TGTGCCAGCAGTGGACACGACTACGAGCAGTACTTC.

The chain combines TRBV7-8 with TRBJ1-1; 9 bases map to TRBD1. CDR1 and CDR2 (germline): SGHVS, FQNEAQ. The CDR3 sequence is 14 residues long. After removal of 5 bases from V and 6 bases from J, the junction contained 7 bases not matched to a gene. The CDR3 is CASSPGQGWSEAFF. The CDR3, as DNA: TGTGCCAGCAGCCCTGGACAGGGGTGGTCTGAAGCTTTCTTT.

This clone was picked up one time. V and J are TRBV19 and TRBJ1-2, with 8 bases matching TRBD1. The CDR3 length is 16 residues. J gave up 2 bases and V 5 bases, and 10 bases lay outside the gene matches. Germline CDR1 LNHDA, CDR2 SQIVND (reference sequence). CDR3 loop: CASSFPGQAPNYGYTF. The DNA of the CDR3 is TGTGCCAGTAGTTTTCCGGGACAGGCTCCCAACTATGGCTACACCTTC.

The V gene is TRBV5-4, the J gene TRBJ1-6, with 10 bases that match TRBD1. J lost 7 bases, V lost 4 bases, and 5 bases had no gene match. The CDR3 runs 15 residues. Germline V lookup: CDR1 SGHNT, CDR2 YYREEE (reference sequence). The CDR3 nucleotides are TGTGCCAGCAGCATTGGGACAGGGGAGAATTCACCCCTCCACTTT. This translates into CASSIGTGENSPLHF.

The chain is built from TRBV21-1 and TRBJ2-3; the table's D gene call, TRBD1, was not cross checked with the DNA. TRBV21-1 constitutes a pseudogene. The CDR3 length is 17 residues. CDR3 nucleotide sequence: TGTGCCAGCAGCCAGGGGGGCGGGGCGAACCAGGGAGATACGCAGTATTTT. This gives the protein CASSQGGGANQGDTQYF.

This sequence joins TRBV11-3 and TRBJ1-2; D is perhaps TRBD1 (6 bases). Germline-derived CDR1 and CDR2 are SGHNT and YENEEA. Deletions cut 5 bases from V and 7 bases from J, with 11 bases between. The CDR3 extends over 12 amino acids. CDR3 nucleotides: TGTGCCAGCAGCCTTCAGGGGAGTGGCTACACCTTC. Translation: CASSLQGSGYTF.

This clone was detected only once. The chain combines TRBV9 with TRBJ2-7; 7 bases line up with TRBD1. This CDR3 region has 14 residues. Germline CDR1 reads SGDLS; CDR2 reads YYNGEE. The V and J ends lost 0 bases and 4 bases, in that order; junction bases with no gene match: 4. The CDR3 spells CASSVDNRGYEQYF. The DNA of the CDR3 is TGTGCCAGCAGCGTAGATAACAGGGGATACGAGCAGTACTTC.